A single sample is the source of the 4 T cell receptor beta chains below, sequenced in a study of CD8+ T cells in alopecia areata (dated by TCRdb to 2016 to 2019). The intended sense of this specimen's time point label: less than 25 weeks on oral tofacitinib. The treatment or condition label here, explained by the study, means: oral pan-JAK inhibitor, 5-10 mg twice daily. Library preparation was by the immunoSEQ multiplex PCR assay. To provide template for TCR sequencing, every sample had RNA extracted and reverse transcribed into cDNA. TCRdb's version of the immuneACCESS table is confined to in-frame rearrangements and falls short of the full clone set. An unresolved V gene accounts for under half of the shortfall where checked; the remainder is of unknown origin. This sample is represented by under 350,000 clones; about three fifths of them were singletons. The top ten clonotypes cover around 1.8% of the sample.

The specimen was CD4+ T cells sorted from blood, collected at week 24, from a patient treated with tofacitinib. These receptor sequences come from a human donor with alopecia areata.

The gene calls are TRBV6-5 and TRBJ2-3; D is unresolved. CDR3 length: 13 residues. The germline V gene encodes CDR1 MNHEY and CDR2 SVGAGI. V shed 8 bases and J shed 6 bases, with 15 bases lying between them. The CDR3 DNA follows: TGTGCCAGCCAAAACCCTGGGTTGGATACGCAGTATTTT. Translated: CASQNPGLDTQYF.

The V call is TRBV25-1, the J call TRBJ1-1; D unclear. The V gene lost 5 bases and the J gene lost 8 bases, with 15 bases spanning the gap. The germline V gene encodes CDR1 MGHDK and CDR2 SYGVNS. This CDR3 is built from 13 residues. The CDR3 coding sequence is TGTGCCAGCAGTCCTATGGGTTCGGGGGAAGCTTTCTTT. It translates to CASSPMGSGEAFF.

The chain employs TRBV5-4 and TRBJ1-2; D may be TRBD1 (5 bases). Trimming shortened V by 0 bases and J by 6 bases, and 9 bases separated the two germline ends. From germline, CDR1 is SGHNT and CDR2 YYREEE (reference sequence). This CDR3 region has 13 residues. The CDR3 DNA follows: TGTGCCAGCAGCTTGGATTGGGGGAATGGCTACACCTTC. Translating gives CASSLDWGNGYTF.

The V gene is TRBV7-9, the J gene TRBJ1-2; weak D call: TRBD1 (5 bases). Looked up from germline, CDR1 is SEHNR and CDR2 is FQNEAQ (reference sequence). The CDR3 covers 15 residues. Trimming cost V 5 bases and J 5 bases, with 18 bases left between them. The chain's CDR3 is CASSPRLSGGYGYTF. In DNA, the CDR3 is TGTGCCAGCAGCCCCCGCTTATCGGGGGGATATGGCTACACCTTC.